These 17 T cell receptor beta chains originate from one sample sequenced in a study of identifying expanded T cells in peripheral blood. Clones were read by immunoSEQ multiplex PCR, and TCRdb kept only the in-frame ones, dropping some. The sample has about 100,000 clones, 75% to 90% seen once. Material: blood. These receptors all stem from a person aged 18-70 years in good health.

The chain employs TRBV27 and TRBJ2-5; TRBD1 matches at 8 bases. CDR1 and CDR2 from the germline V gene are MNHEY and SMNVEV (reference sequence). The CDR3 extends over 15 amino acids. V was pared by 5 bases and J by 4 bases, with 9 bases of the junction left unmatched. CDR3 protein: CASSATRTGRETQYF. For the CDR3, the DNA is TGTGCCAGCAGTGCAACCAGGACAGGGCGAGAGACCCAGTACTTC.

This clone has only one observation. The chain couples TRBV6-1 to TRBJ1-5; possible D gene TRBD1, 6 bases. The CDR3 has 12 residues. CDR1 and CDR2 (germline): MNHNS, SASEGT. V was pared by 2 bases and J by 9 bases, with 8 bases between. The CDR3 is CASSERGRPQHF. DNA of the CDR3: TGTGCCAGCAGTGAAAGGGGGAGGCCCCAGCATTTT.

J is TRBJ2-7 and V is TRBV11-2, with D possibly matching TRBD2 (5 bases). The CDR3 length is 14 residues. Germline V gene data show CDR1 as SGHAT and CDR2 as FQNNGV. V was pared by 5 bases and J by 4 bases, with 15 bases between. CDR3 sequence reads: CASSVSGAMYEQYF. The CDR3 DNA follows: TGTGCCAGCAGCGTAAGCGGAGCGATGTACGAGCAGTACTTC.

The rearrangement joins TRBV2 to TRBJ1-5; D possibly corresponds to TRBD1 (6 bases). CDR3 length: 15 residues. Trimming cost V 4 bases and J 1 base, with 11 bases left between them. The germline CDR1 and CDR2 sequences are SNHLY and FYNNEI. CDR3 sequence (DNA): TGTGCCAGCAGTGTCACAGGGATGAGCAATCAGCCCCAGCATTTT. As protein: CASSVTGMSNQPQHF.

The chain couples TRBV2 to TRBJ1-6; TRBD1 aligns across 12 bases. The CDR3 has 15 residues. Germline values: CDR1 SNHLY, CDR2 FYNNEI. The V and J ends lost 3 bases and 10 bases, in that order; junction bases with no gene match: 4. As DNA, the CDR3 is TGTGCCAGCAGTGATTCGGGGACAGGGGGCTCACCCCTCCACTTT. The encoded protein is CASSDSGTGGSPLHF. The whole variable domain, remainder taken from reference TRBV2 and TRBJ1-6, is EPEVTQTPSHQVTQMGQEVILRCVPISNHLYFYWYRQILGQKVEFLVSFYNNEISEKSEIFDDQFSVERPDGSNFTLKIRSTKLEDSAMYFCASSDSGTGGSPLHFGNGTRLTVT.

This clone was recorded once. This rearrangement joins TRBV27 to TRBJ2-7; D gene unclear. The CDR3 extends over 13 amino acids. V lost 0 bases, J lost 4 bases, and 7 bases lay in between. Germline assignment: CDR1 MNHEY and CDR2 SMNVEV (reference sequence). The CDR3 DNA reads TGTGCCAGCAGTTTATCCCGGCGGTACGAGCAGTACTTC. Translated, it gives CASSLSRRYEQYF.

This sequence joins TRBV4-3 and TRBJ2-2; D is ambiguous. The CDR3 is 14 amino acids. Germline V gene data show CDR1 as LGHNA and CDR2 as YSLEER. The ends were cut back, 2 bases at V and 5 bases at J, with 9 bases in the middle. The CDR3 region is CASSQSRKTGELFF. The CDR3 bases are TGCGCCAGCAGCCAAAGCCGGAAAACCGGGGAGCTGTTTTTT.

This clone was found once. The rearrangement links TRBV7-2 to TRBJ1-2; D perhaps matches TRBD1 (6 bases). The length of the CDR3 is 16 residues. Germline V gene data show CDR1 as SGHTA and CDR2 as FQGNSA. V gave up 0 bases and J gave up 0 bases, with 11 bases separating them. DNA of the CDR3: TGTGCCAGCAGCTTAGCGGGGACAACAGCTAACTATGGCTACACCTTC. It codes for CASSLAGTTANYGYTF. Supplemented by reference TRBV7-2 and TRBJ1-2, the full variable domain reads GAGVSQSPSNKVTEKGKDVELRCDPISGHTALYWYRQSLGQGLEFLIYFQGNSAPDKSGLPSDRFSAERTGGSVSTLTIQRTQQEDSAVYLCASSLAGTTANYGYTFGSGTRLTVV.

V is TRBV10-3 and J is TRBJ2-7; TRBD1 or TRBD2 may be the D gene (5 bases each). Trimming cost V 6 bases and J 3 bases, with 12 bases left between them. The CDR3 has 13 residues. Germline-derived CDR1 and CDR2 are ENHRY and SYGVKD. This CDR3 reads CAISWGIGYEQYF. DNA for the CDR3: TGTGCCATCAGCTGGGGGATCGGCTACGAGCAGTACTTC.

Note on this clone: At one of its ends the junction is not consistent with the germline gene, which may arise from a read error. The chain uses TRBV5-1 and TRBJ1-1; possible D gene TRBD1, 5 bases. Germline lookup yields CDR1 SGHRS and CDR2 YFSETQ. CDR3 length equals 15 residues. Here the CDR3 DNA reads TGCGCCAGCAGATTGGAAGTCAGGGAAAACACTGAAGCTTTCTTT. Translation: CASRLEVRENTEAFF.

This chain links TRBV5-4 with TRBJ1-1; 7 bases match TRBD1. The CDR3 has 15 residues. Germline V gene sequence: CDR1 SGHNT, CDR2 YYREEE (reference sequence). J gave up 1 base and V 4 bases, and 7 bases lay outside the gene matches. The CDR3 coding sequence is TGTGCCAGCAGCAGACAGGACAGGCGGAACACTGAAGCTTTCTTT. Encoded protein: CASSRQDRRNTEAFF.

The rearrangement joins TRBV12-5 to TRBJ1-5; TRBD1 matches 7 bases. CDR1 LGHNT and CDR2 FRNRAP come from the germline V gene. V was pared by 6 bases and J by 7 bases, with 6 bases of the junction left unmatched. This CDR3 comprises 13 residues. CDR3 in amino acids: CASGQTGRQPQHF. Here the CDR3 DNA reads TGTGCTAGTGGCCAGACAGGGCGACAGCCCCAGCATTTT.

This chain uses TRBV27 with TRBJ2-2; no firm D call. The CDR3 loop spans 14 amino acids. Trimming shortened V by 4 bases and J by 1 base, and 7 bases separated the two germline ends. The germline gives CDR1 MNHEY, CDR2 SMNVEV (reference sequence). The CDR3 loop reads CASSSGRNTGELFF. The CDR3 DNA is TGTGCCAGCAGTTCTGGTCGGAACACCGGGGAGCTGTTTTTT.

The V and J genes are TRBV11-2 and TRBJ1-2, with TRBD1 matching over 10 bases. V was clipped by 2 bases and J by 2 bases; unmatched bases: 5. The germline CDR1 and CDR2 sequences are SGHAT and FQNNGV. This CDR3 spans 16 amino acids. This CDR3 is CASSLTPGQGNYGYTF. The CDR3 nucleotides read TGTGCCAGCAGCTTAACCCCGGGACAGGGGAACTATGGCTACACCTTC.

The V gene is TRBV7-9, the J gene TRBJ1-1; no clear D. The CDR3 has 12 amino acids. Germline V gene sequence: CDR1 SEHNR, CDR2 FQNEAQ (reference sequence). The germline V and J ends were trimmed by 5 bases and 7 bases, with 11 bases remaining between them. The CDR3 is CASSHLRLEAFF. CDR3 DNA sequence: TGTGCCAGCAGCCACCTCCGACTTGAAGCTTTCTTT.

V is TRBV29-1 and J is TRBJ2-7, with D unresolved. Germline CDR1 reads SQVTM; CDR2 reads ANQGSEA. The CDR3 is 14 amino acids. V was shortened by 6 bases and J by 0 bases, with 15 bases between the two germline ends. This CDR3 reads CSVVTLSFSYEQYF. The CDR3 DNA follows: TGCAGCGTGGTGACTCTATCCTTCTCCTACGAGCAGTACTTC.

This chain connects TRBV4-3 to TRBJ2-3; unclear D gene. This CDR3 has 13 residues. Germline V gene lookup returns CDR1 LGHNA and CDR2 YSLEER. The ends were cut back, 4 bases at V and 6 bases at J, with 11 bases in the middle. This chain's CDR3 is CASSPRTWDTQYF. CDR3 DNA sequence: TGCGCCAGCAGCCCCCGAACATGGGATACGCAGTATTTT.